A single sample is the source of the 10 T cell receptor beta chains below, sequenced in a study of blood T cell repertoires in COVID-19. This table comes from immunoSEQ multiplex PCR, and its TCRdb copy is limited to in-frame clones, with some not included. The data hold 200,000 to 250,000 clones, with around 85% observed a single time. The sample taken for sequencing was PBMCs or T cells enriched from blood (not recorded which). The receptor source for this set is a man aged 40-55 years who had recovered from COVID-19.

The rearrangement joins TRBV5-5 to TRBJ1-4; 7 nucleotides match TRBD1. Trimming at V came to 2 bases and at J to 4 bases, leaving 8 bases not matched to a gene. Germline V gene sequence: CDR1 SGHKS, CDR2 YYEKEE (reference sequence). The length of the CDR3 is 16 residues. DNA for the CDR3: TGTGCCAGCAGCTTACAACCGGGACAGAATAATGAAAAACTGTTTTTT. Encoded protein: CASSLQPGQNNEKLFF. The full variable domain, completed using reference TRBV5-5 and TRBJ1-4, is DAGVTQSPTHLIKTRGQQVTLRCSPISGHKSVSWYQQVLGQGPQFIFQYYEKEERGRGNFPDRFSARQFPNYSSELNVNALLLGDSALYLCASSLQPGQNNEKLFFGSGTQLSVL.

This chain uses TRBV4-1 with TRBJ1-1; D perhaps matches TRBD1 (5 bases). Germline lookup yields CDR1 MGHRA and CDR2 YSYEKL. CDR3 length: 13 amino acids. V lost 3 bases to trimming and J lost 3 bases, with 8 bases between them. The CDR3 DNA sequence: TGCGCCAGCAGCCACGGGGGATACACTGAAGCTTTCTTT. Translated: CASSHGGYTEAFF.

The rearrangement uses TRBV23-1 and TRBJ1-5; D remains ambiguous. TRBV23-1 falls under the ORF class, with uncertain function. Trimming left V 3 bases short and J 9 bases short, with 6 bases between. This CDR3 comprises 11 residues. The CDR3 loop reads CASSHVRPQHF. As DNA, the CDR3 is TGCGCCAGCAGTCACGTTAGGCCCCAGCATTTT.

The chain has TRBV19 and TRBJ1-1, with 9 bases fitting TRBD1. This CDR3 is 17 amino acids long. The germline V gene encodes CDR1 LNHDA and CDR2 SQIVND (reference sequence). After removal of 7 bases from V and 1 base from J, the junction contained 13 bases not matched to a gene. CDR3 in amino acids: CASINPGQGKGNTEAFF. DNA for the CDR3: TGTGCCAGTATAAATCCGGGACAGGGCAAGGGGAACACTGAAGCTTTCTTT.

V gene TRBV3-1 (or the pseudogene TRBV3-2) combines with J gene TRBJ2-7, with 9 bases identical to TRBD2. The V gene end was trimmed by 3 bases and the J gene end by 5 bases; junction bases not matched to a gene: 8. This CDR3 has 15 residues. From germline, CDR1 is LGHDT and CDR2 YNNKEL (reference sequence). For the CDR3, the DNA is TGTGCCAGCAGCCATGGGGTAGCGGGAGATCACGAGCAGTACTTC. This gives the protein CASSHGVAGDHEQYF.

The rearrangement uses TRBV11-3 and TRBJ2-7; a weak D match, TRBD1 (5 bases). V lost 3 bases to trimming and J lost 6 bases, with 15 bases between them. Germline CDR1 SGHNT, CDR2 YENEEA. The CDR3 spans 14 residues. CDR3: CASSLHRGSGEQYF. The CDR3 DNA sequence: TGTGCCAGCAGCTTGCATAGGGGTTCCGGCGAGCAGTACTTC. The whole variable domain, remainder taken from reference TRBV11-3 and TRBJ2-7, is EAGVVQSPRYKIIEKKQPVAFWCNPISGHNTLYWYLQNLGQGPELLIRYENEEAVDDSQLPKDRFSAERLKGVDSTLKIQPAELGDSAVYLCASSLHRGSGEQYFGPGTRLTVT.

CDR3 amino acids: CASSLQGSGSGNEQFF. CDR3 nucleotide sequence: TGCGCCAGCAGCTTGCAGGGTAGCGGGAGCGGCAATGAGCAGTTCTTC. The V and J genes are TRBV5-1 and TRBJ2-1; 9 bases align to TRBD2. V shed 1 base, J shed 6 bases, and the junction held 8 bases outside the gene matches. The CDR3 has 16 residues. Germline CDR1 and CDR2: SGHRS and YFSETQ.

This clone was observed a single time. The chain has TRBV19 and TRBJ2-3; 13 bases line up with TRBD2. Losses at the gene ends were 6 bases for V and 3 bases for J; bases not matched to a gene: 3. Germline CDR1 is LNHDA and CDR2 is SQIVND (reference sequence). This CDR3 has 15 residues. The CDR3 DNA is TGTGCCAGTAGCCTACTAGCGGGAGGGACAGATACGCAGTATTTT. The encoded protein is CASSLLAGGTDTQYF.

In DNA, the CDR3 is TGTGCCAGCAGACTTCGACAGGGAAACATTCAGTACTTC. Residues: CASRLRQGNIQYF. The chain recombines TRBV27 with TRBJ2-4; 7 bases map to TRBD1. V dropped 6 bases and J dropped 6; count of bases not matched to a gene: 5. The CDR3 length is 13 residues. CDR1 and CDR2 from the germline V gene are MNHEY and SMNVEV (reference sequence).

Written as DNA, the CDR3 is TGTGCCAGCAGTTTAGGGACAGGGGGCGCGGAGAACACTGAAGCTTTCTTT. Its protein product is CASSLGTGGAENTEAFF. The chain uses TRBV27 and TRBJ1-1, with TRBD1 matching 12 bases. Germline values: CDR1 MNHEY, CDR2 SMNVEV (reference sequence). The CDR3 spans 17 residues. V trimming: 2 bases; J trimming: 1 base; junction bases outside the gene matches: 5.